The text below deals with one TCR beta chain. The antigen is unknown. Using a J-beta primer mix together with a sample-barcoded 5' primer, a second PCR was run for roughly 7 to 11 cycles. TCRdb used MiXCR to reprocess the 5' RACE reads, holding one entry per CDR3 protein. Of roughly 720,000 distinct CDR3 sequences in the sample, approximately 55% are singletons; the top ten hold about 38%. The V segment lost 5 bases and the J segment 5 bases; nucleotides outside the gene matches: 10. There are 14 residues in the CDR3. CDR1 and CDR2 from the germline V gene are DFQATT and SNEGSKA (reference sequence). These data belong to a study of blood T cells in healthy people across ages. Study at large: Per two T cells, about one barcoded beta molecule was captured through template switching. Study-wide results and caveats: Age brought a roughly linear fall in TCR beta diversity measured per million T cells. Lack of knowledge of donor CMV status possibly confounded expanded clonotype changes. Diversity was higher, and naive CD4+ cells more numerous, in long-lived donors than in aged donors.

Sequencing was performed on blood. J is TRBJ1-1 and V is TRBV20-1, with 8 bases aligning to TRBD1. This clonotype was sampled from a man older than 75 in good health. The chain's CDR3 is CSAPGQGGTTEAFF. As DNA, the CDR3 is TGCAGTGCTCCCGGACAGGGCGGTACGACTGAAGCTTTCTTT.